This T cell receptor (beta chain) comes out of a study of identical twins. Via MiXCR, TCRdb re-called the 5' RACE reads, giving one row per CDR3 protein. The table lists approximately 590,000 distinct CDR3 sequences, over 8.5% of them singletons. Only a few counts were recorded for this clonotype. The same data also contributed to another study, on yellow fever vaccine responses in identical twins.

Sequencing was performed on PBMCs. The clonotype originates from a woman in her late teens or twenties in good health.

This chain's CDR3 is CASRGVDQPQHF. For the CDR3, the DNA is TGTGCCAGCAGGGGGGTGGATCAGCCCCAGCATTTT. The V gene is TRBV2, the J gene TRBJ1-5; possible D gene TRBD1, 5 bases. Germline V gives CDR1 SNHLY, CDR2 FYNNEI. The CDR3 covers 12 residues. Trimming stripped 6 bases from V and 5 bases from J, with 8 bases between.